A single T cell receptor (beta chain) is shown here with its context. The germline V gene encodes CDR1 MNHEY and CDR2 SVGEGT. The CDR3 loop spans 14 amino acids. Trimming stripped 5 bases from V and 3 bases from J, with 11 bases between. Methods used by the authors: Counts of nucleated cells, estimated from reference gene primer amplification, were obtained. The data were produced by immunoSEQ multiplex PCR, yet TCRdb's version contains in-frame clones alone and is incomplete. The DNA was the basis for D and trimming; V, J and clone size are from that table. The table shows about 200,000 clones, with 75% to 85% occurring only once. This sample is drawn from a study of blood T cell repertoires in COVID-19. The overall study: In each case, the material was cDNA or gDNA derived from T cells, B-cell-depleted T cells, or PBMCs.

The rearrangement links TRBV6-2 or TRBV6-3 to TRBJ2-1; TRBD2 is a possible D gene (6 bases). Sequencing used peripheral blood. The TCR comes from a human donor in a cohort sampled during active COVID-19. The CDR3 bases are TGTGCCAGCAGTAGGGGACTCAACTACAATGAGCAGTTCTTC. This translates into CASSRGLNYNEQFF.